This TCR beta chain was sequenced in a study of blood T cell repertoires in COVID-19. Study processing details: Estimation of nucleated cell counts relied on the amplification of reference gene primers. Libraries were prepared by immunoSEQ multiplex PCR; TCRdb keeps only in-frame clonotypes and omits some of them. The V and J calls and clone size come from that table; D and trimming were worked out from the DNA. The sample includes 250,000 or so clones, approximately 85% of them seen just once. The CDR3 runs 17 residues. The V gene lost 1 base and the J gene lost 1 base, with 14 bases spanning the gap. From germline, CDR1 is SGHAT and CDR2 FQNNGV. The study recruited exposed participants who had met a COVID-19 case within 2 weeks before entry.

The gene calls are TRBV11-2 and TRBJ1-5; D ambiguous. The specimen was PBMCs or T cells enriched from blood (not recorded which). The clonotype originates from a woman between 45 and 65 years old who had been exposed to COVID-19. CDR3 in DNA: TGTGCCAGCAGCTTAGTCTCCCCCCGGCGGAGCAATCAGCCCCAGCATTTT. Protein: CASSLVSPRRSNQPQHF.